This TCR beta chain comes out of a study of beta chain features in type 1 diabetes (dated by TCRdb to the late 2010s). Regarding the complete study: Mean age, gender distribution, total cell number and subset yield were not different between patients and healthy donors. A total of around 100 million sorted cells were examined across all samples, and RNA yield correlated strongly with the number of cells per subset. The study compared the TCRB repertoires of sorted circulating CD4+ T cell subsets in recently diagnosed type 1 diabetes patients with those in matched healthy donors. Naive and central memory subsets were obtained from all 30 or so donors, but regulatory and stem cell-like memory subsets were isolated from only 8 patients and 8 healthy donors. Findings and caveats that apply to the study as a whole: Type 1 diabetes patients showed a moderate but significant shortening of TCRB CDR3 length in all four CD4+ subsets. The naive, central memory and regulatory TCRB repertoires appeared to resemble one another more closely among patients than among healthy donors. At VDJ recombination sites, patients with type 1 diabetes made fewer insertions and deleted more nucleotides, a pattern implying thymic rearrangement abnormalities. Shorter templates might have been favored by PCR, but patient and control samples were amplified and corrected together, so both groups would have been affected equally by any skew. Because cDNA was sequenced instead of genomic DNA, highly expressing activated cells could be over-represented, though the groups showed no difference in activation or CD3 levels. Because small numbers of individuals were included in the HLA sub-analyses, any influence of HLA type on TCRB rearrangement was left unresolved.

To note about this clone: It lacks a known antigen. Base qualities are missing; no much larger clone stands one base away.

Measured from the cysteine to the phenylalanine, the CDR3 is 13 residues long. Left in the record is the CDR3 DNA by itself, 39 bases read in frame from the first base. Unmatched junction bases come to 8, with V trimmed by 9 bases and J by 4 bases. From the germline V gene (reference sequence), CDR1 is LNHDA and CDR2 is SQIVND. From each donor, a single peripheral blood sample of 90 to 150 mL on average was drawn into heparinised tubes. Naive, central memory, regulatory and stem cell-like memory CD4+ T cells were sorted on a BD FACSAria II using a panel including CD45RO, CCR7, CD25, CD127, CD95 and CD27. Purity was above 95% for every sorted population. PBMCs were isolated right away by Lymphoprep density gradient centrifugation and were stained directly, without culture. So that batch effects would be minimized, each experiment stained and sorted samples in pairs, pairing one healthy donor with one patient.

The entire amount of isolated RNA was reverse transcribed using the High Capacity cDNA Reverse Transcription Kit, so the sequenced TCRB transcripts were expressed ones. Deep immunoSEQ sequencing was applied to naive, central memory and regulatory T cell samples, giving an average of about 3.57 million total reads per sample. Sorted cells were lysed in RLT buffer, and RNA was extracted using DNase-treated RNeasy Micro or Mini kits according to cell number. To prevent cross-contamination, every cell subset was processed on its own, while patient and healthy donor samples were processed together. The immunoSEQ multiplex PCR was used to amplify TCRB sequences from cDNA, yielding 87-bp fragments that span the CDR3 region. Sequencing of the amplicons was performed on the Illumina HiSeq platform. Processing in the source paper ran as follows. PCR bias was corrected computationally using synthetic template baselines, and reads within Hamming distance 2 were collapsed, with unmergeable singletons discarded. Reads were aligned to IMGT to assign V, D and J genes, CDR3 length, and insertions or deletions at six rearrangement sites. Within each subset, clonotype counts were normalized to the number of sorted cells before true diversity and Gini coefficients were calculated with the tcR R package. Repertoire sharing was quantified using the overlap coefficient calculated on TCRB nucleotide sequences. Out-of-frame TCRB sequences from naive cells were analyzed to stand in for the pre-selection repertoire. Here the immuneACCESS table is served through TCRdb, limited to in-frame sequences with V and J called. Missing clones are a known gap in these copies; in checked studies unresolved V genes cover under half, and the rest lacks a known reason. That table furnishes V, J and clone size, whereas the DNA furnished D and trimming. For this sample there are just over 600,000 clones; about 16% appear just once. The ten biggest clones cover 0.093% of the sample.

This TCR was sampled from a man younger than 35 in good health. Sequences were obtained from naive CD4+ T cells from blood. Interpreted using the paper, the cell subset or site label stands for: true naive CD4+ T cells. Recombination connected TRBV19 to TRBJ2-7; the junction holds 8 bases that match TRBD1. CDR3 loop: CASRQGIGYEQYF. The nucleotide sequence is TGTGCCAGCCGACAGGGGATTGGTTACGAGCAGTACTTC.